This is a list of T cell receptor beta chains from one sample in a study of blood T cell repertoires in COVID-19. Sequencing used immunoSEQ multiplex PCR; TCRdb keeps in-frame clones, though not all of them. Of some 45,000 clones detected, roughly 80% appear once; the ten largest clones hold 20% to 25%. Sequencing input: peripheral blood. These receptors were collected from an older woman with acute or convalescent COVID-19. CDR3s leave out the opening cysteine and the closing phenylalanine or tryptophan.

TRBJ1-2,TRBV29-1,SVENRGLNGYT
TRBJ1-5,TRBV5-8,ASSQGSSSGDQPQH
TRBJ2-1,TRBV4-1,ASGGEGEQF
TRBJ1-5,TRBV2,ATNGQDQPQH
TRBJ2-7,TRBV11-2,ASSLDLDRVQYEQY
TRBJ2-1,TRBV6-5,ALGLSYNEQF
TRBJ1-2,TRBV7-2,ASSLGQSDGYT
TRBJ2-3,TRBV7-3,ASSLDYTDTQY
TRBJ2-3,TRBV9,ASSAPSGSTDTQY
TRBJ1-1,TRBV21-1,ASSKDEGVGPEAF
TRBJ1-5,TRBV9,ASSVGDREGQPQH
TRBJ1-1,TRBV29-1,SVIQVGGGTEAF
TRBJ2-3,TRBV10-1,ASSEIGGDTQY
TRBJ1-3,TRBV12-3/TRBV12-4,ASSLWDTVY
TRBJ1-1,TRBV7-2,ASSGRGGGNTEAF
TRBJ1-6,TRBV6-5,ASRLDRTGNSPLH
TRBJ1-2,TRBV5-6,ASSTLGQGVYGYT
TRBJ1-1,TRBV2,ASTLGATEAF
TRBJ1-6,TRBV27,ASSGPGGLNSPLH
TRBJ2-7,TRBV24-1,ATQGQTYEQY
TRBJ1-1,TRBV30,AWSGGGGKAF
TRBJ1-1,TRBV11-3,ASSSGQGGTEAF
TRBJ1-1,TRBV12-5,ASGLGVGTEAF
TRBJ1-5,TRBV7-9,ASSSDGGGQPQH
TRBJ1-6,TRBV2,ASRNNNGGYNSPLH
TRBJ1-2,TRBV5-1,ASSVGTDAFHGYT
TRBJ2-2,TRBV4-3,ASSQENSRANTGELF
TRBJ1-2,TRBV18,ASSPRQGRGYT
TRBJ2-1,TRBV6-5,ASSYAGGALNEQF
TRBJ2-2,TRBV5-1,ASSHRQGGNTGELF
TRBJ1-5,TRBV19,ASSIDLGPQPQH
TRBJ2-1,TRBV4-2,ASSQGPLVSSRQF
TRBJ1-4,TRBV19,ASNPDRNEKLF
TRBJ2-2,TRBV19,ASSIVGSVTGELF
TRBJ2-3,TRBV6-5,ASSYTLTGVTDTQY
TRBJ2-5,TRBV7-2,ASSLDRGPQETQY
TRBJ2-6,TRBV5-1,ASSFDTYSGANVLT
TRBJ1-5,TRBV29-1,SVGPGALDQPQH
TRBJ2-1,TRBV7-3,ASSLSLGAAYNEQF
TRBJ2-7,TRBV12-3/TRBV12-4,ASSVRVQGEQY
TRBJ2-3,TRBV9,ASTTGVKSTDTQY
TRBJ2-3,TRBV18,ASSTDGGYTDTQY
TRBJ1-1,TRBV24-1,ATGDSRIPMNTEAF
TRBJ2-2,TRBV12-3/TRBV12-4,ASSPLQAGELF
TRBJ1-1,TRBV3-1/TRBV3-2,ASSQGWLEGAF
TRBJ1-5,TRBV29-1,SVGQQVNQPQH
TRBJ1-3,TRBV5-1,ASSFLGNTIY
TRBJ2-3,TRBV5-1,ASSSPGQTTDTQY
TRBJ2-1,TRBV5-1,ASSQGENSYNEQF